These 2 T cell receptor beta chains were sequenced from one sample in a study of T cell responses to AZD1222 COVID-19 vaccine. The protocol was immunoSEQ multiplex PCR, while the TCRdb copy is restricted to in-frame clones and leaves out a portion. The table records about 260,000 clones, approximately 95% of them present only once. The input for sequencing was peripheral blood, taken on day 0 of AZD1222 vaccination. The receptors here all came from an adult in good health.

This clone appeared a single time. The V and J genes are TRBV7-2 and TRBJ1-2; unclear D gene. Germline lookup yields CDR1 SGHTA and CDR2 FQGNSA. The CDR3 runs 14 residues. Deletions cut 4 bases from V and 2 bases from J, with 11 bases between. The CDR3 region has the DNA TGTGCCAGCAGCTGGGGTGCGCGAAACTATGGCTACACCTTC. Translation gives CASSWGARNYGYTF. The full variable domain, its missing parts supplied by reference TRBV7-2 and TRBJ1-2, is GAGVSQSPSNKVTEKGKDVELRCDPISGHTALYWYRQSLGQGLEFLIYFQGNSAPDKSGLPSDRFSAERTGGSVSTLTIQRTQQEDSAVYLCASSWGARNYGYTFGSGTRLTVV.

The chain employs TRBV4-1 and TRBJ1-3; D not resolved. CDR3 size: 18 residues. The germline V gene encodes CDR1 MGHRA and CDR2 YSYEKL. V was cut by 0 bases and J by 1 base, with 16 bases left in between. CDR3 bases: TGCGCCAGCAGCCAAGACCGGGGTTTCCCCGGGTCTGGAAACACCATATATTTT. Its translation: CASSQDRGFPGSGNTIYF.